The 5 T cell receptor beta chains in this list originate from one sample, sequenced in a study of cytomegalovirus exposure and HLA in healthy donors. 60 Vbeta and 13 Jbeta primers were used in PCR. This table comes from immunoSEQ multiplex PCR, and its TCRdb copy is limited to in-frame clones, with some not included. The data show 200,000 to 300,000 clones, about four fifths seen once. Source material: PBMCs. All receptors come from a woman in her 40s in good health and CMV-seropositive.

The V and J genes are TRBV29-1 and TRBJ2-2; D is unclear. This CDR3 spans 11 amino acids. Trimming left V 7 bases short and J 3 bases short, with 6 bases between. Germline values: CDR1 SQVTM, CDR2 ANQGSEA. The CDR3 here is CSGQDTGELFF. CDR3 in DNA: TGCAGCGGCCAGGACACCGGGGAGCTGTTTTTT.

The chain recombines TRBV7-9 with TRBJ1-1; TRBD1 aligns across 8 bases. Trimming cost V 0 bases and J 1 base; bases outside gene matches: 1. The V gene's germline CDR1 is SEHNR and CDR2 FQNEAQ (reference sequence). This CDR3 has 15 amino acids. DNA for the CDR3: TGTGCCAGCAGCTTAGCGACAGGGGCGAACACTGAAGCTTTCTTT. Residues: CASSLATGANTEAFF. Full variable domain (outside the CDR3, taken from reference TRBV7-9 and TRBJ1-1): DTGVSQNPRHKITKRGQNVTFRCDPISEHNRLYWYRQTLGQGPEFLTYFQNEAQLEKSRLLSDRFSAERPKGSFSTLEIQRTEQGDSAMYLCASSLATGANTEAFFGQGTRLTVV.

The V gene is TRBV19, the J gene TRBJ2-2; D gene unclear. This CDR3 contains 14 residues. The V end was cut by 3 bases, the J end by 6 bases, with 11 bases between. Germline V lookup: CDR1 LNHDA, CDR2 SQIVND (reference sequence). CDR3 amino acids: CASSIRELAGELFF. In DNA, the CDR3 is TGTGCCAGTAGTATCCGAGAGTTGGCCGGGGAGCTGTTTTTT.

This clone was observed a few times. The V gene is TRBV27, the J gene TRBJ1-2, with D possibly TRBD1 on 6 matching bases. CDR3 length: 14 residues. V lost 6 bases and J lost 0, with 11 bases in between. Germline values: CDR1 MNHEY, CDR2 SMNVEV (reference sequence). CDR3 sequence (DNA): TGTGCCAGCAGCCAGTGGGGGCCTAACTATGGCTACACCTTC. Amino acids: CASSQWGPNYGYTF.

CDR3 protein: CASSLVPGEAFF. In DNA, the CDR3 is TGCGCCAGCAGCTTGGTCCCCGGTGAAGCTTTCTTT. V is TRBV5-1 and J is TRBJ1-1; D is unresolved. Trimming removed 0 bases at V and 7 bases at J, with 7 bases between. Looked up from germline, CDR1 is SGHRS and CDR2 is YFSETQ. The CDR3 has 12 residues. Full variable domain (missing parts from reference TRBV5-1 and TRBJ1-1): KAGVTQTPRYLIKTRGQQVTLSCSPISGHRSVSWYQQTPGQGLQFLFEYFSETQRNKGNFPGRFSGRQFSNSRSEMNVSTLELGDSALYLCASSLVPGEAFFGQGTRLTVV.